The 13 T cell receptor beta chains below were found in one sample sequenced in a study of cytomegalovirus exposure and HLA in healthy donors. Sequencing used immunoSEQ multiplex PCR; TCRdb keeps in-frame clones, though not all of them. In the table there are around 170,000 clones, roughly 91% of which are singletons. Sequenced input: PBMCs. These receptors came from a man between 18 and 29 years old in good health and CMV-seronegative.

This chain joins TRBV27 and TRBJ2-1; 11 positions agree with TRBD2. Germline V gene lookup returns CDR1 MNHEY and CDR2 SMNVEV (reference sequence). The V and J ends lost 1 base and 2 bases, in that order; junction bases with no gene match: 1. The CDR3 is 16 amino acids. CDR3 sequence: CASSLLAGGPYNEQFF. The CDR3 nucleotides read TGTGCCAGCAGTTTATTAGCGGGAGGGCCCTACAATGAGCAGTTCTTC.

This chain connects TRBV27 to TRBJ2-7; D is possibly TRBD2 (6 bases). Per the germline V gene, CDR1 is MNHEY and CDR2 is SMNVEV (reference sequence). The CDR3 sequence is 15 residues long. V lost 8 bases and J lost 3, with 20 bases in between. The CDR3 sequence: CASSGLAGPYYEQYF. The CDR3 DNA reads as TGTGCCAGCTCTGGTCTGGCGGGACCATACTACGAGCAGTACTTC.

Only one count was recorded for this clone. The chain carries TRBV2 and TRBJ2-1, with D possibly being TRBD1 (6 bases). The CDR3 is 15 amino acids. The germline CDR1 and CDR2 sequences are SNHLY and FYNNEI. Trimming cost V 2 bases and J 3 bases, with 11 bases left between them. CDR3 protein: CASSEQQGIYNEQFF. The CDR3 DNA reads TGTGCCAGCAGTGAACAACAGGGAATCTACAATGAGCAGTTCTTC.

The chain links TRBV6-1 to TRBJ1-5; no definite D call. Germline CDR1 and CDR2: MNHNS and SASEGT. V lost 2 bases, J lost 0 bases, and 5 bases lay in between. The CDR3 length is 14 residues. CDR3 residues: CASSEQSSNQPQHF. The CDR3 DNA reads TGTGCCAGCAGTGAACAATCTAGCAATCAGCCCCAGCATTTT.

The CDR3, as DNA: TGTGCCAGCAGCCCAGTGACAGGGCGGGAGACCCAGTACTTC. Its translation: CASSPVTGRETQYF. This rearrangement joins TRBV5-4 to TRBJ2-5; 7 bases align to TRBD1. CDR3 length: 14 amino acids. Germline CDR1 reads SGHNT; CDR2 reads YYREEE (reference sequence). With 4 bases clipped from V and 5 bases from J, the junction kept 8 bases outside the gene matches. The full variable domain, in which reference TRBV5-4 and TRBJ2-5 provide the parts outside the CDR3, is ETGVTQSPTHLIKTRGQQVTLRCSSQSGHNTVSWYQQALGQGPQFIFQYYREEENGRGNFPPRFSGLQFPNYSSELNVNALELDDSALYLCASSPVTGRETQYFGPGTRLLVL.

This rearrangement joins TRBV25-1 to TRBJ2-5, with 8 bases aligning to TRBD1. The germline V gene has CDR1 MGHDK and CDR2 SYGVNS. This CDR3 has 14 residues. After removal of 3 bases from V and 9 bases from J, the junction contained 9 bases not matched to a gene. The CDR3 nucleotides are TGTGCCAGCAGTGAGATCGGACAGGGCCAGGCCCAGTACTTC. This sequence encodes CASSEIGQGQAQYF.

The rearrangement links TRBV5-4 to TRBJ2-3; possible D gene TRBD2, 5 bases. The CDR3 length is 17 residues. Trimming left V 4 bases short and J 0 bases short, with 18 bases between. Per the germline V gene, CDR1 is SGHNT and CDR2 is YYREEE (reference sequence). For the CDR3, the DNA is TGTGCCAGCAGCCGGGGAGAGCGAACCCGAAGCACAGATACGCAGTATTTT. Protein product: CASSRGERTRSTDTQYF.

This clone has only one observation. V usage is TRBV6-5 and J usage is TRBJ1-4, with a tentative D call TRBD1 (5 bases). The germline CDR1 and CDR2 sequences are MNHEY and SVGAGI. The CDR3 is made up of 14 amino acids. V was clipped by 6 bases and J by 7 bases, with 15 bases between them. In DNA, the CDR3 is TGTGCCAGCAGCATAAATACAGGATTTGAAAAACTGTTTTTT. This codes for CASSINTGFEKLFF.

Only a few counts were recorded for this clone. The chain recombines TRBV6-6 with TRBJ1-3; 8 bases are a match to TRBD1. The CDR3 consists of 15 residues. Germline V CDR1 and CDR2: MNHNY, SVGAGI (reference sequence). The J segment lost 3 bases and the V segment lost 4 bases, leaving 5 bases of the junction unmatched. The CDR3 DNA sequence: TGTGCCAGCAGTTCGGACAGGGTCCGTGGAAACACCATATATTTT. Translation gives CASSSDRVRGNTIYF.

V usage is TRBV5-1 and J usage is TRBJ2-2; 11 nucleotides agree with TRBD2. V was pared by 5 bases and J by 6 bases, with 9 bases of the junction left unmatched. Germline V lookup: CDR1 SGHRS, CDR2 YFSETQ. The CDR3 length is 16 residues. The CDR3, as DNA: TGCGCCAGCAGATTACTAGCGGGAGACTTTTCCGGGGAGCTGTTTTTT. Translating it yields CASRLLAGDFSGELFF. Together with reference TRBV5-1 and TRBJ2-2, the CDR3 gives the full variable domain: KAGVTQTPRYLIKTRGQQVTLSCSPISGHRSVSWYQQTPGQGLQFLFEYFSETQRNKGNFPGRFSGRQFSNSRSEMNVSTLELGDSALYLCASRLLAGDFSGELFFGEGSRLTVL.

The chain has TRBV27 and TRBJ2-5; TRBD2 matches 10 bases. The germline V gene encodes CDR1 MNHEY and CDR2 SMNVEV (reference sequence). CDR3 size: 13 residues. Trimming at V came to 6 bases and at J to 7 bases, leaving 5 bases not matched to a gene. This chain's CDR3 is CASRSGGAGTQYF. CDR3 in DNA: TGTGCCAGCAGGAGCGGGGGGGCAGGGACCCAGTACTTC.

This chain links TRBV20-1 with TRBJ1-5; unclear D gene. Germline V gives CDR1 DFQATT, CDR2 SNEGSKA (reference sequence). This CDR3 comprises 11 residues. Deletions cut 6 bases from V and 2 bases from J, with 5 bases between. CDR3 protein: CSARGNQPQHF. The CDR3 DNA sequence: TGCAGTGCCCGTGGCAATCAGCCCCAGCATTTT.

This clone was observed once. This sequence joins TRBV15 and TRBJ2-1, with 13 positions matching TRBD2. The ends lost 5 bases at V and 9 bases at J; junction bases unmatched: 10. This CDR3 has 16 amino acids. Germline V gene sequence: CDR1 LNHNV, CDR2 YYDKDF (reference sequence). CDR3 loop: CATSLGLGLAGIEQFF. The DNA for the CDR3 is TGTGCCACCAGCCTCGGACTGGGACTAGCGGGAATTGAGCAGTTCTTC.